The T cell receptor beta chain under discussion was sequenced for a study of regulatory T cells in long-lasting Graves disease. Study results and caveats: Persistent Graves' cases showed lower TCR diversity than newly diagnosed cases.

At least ten counts were recorded for this clonotype. Its matching antigen is unknown. As to time point: newly diagnosed GD, antithyroid drugs for less than 3 months. From PBMCs, RNA was extracted and then used to make the TCR library. Germline V lookup: CDR1 MDHEN, CDR2 SYDVKM. This CDR3 comprises 14 residues. V was cut by 1 base and J by 4 bases, with 10 bases left in between. For TCR beta, libraries came from iRepertoire HTBI primers and Arm-PCR of CDR3 regions. One entry per CDR3 protein results from TCRdb running MiXCR on the multiplex PCR reads. The sample lists some 330,000 distinct CDR3 sequences, approximately 12% occurring once. This sample also appeared in a second study, on T cells in Graves' hyperthyroidism and ophthalmopathy.

The sample in question was peripheral blood mononuclear cells (PBMCs), obtained at new diagnosis, from a patient treated with antithyroid drugs. The J gene is TRBJ1-2, the V gene TRBV28; D gene uncertain. The sequence derives from a woman younger than 30 with Graves disease. CDR3 sequence reads: CASSLSPDLYGYTF. CDR3 sequence (DNA): TGTGCCAGCAGTTTATCCCCGGACCTCTATGGCTACACCTTC.